Presented here are 10 T cell receptor beta chains from one specimen sequenced in a study of T cell repertoires in cytomegalovirus infection. From the reads, TCRdb called clonotypes with MiXCR, one entry per CDR3 protein. The data contain over 90,000 distinct CDR3 sequences, about 15% of them singletons. Source material: PBMCs. The receptors stem from a human donor in good health (CMV status not recorded). Some clones in this sample may be carry-over from other donors' samples.

This clonotype was seen at least ten times. The chain couples TRBV7-2 to TRBJ1-4, with 8 bases lining up with TRBD1. The germline gives CDR1 SGHTA, CDR2 FQGNSA. J was trimmed by 8 bases and V by 8 bases; bases with no gene match: 13. This CDR3 contains 15 residues. The CDR3 here is CASGVTGGIGEKLFF. The CDR3 region has the DNA TGTGCCAGCGGCGTCACAGGGGGAATTGGGGAAAAACTGTTTTTT.

The table lists this clonotype with many counts. V and J are TRBV7-2 and TRBJ2-7, with 7 bases lining up with TRBD1. The CDR3 has 13 residues. V shed 5 bases and J 4 bases; nucleotides not matched to a gene: 5. From germline, CDR1 is SGHTA and CDR2 FQGNSA. In DNA, the CDR3 is TGTGCCAGCAGCAATATACAGGGGTACGAGCAGTACTTC. Translated, it gives CASSNIQGYEQYF.

This clonotype has ten or more counts. The chain combines TRBV11-2 with TRBJ2-7, with TRBD1 matching 7 bases. The J segment lost 3 bases and the V segment lost 2 bases, leaving 7 bases of the junction unmatched. CDR1 is SGHAT and CDR2 is FQNNGV in the germline V gene. The CDR3 spans 15 residues. The CDR3 region is CASSLFRDSYYEQYF. CDR3 coding DNA: TGTGCCAGCAGCTTATTCCGGGACAGCTACTACGAGCAGTACTTC.

This clonotype was counted only a few times. This sequence joins TRBV2 and TRBJ2-2, with a weak D call TRBD2 (6 bases). The CDR3 extends over 15 amino acids. The germline V gene encodes CDR1 SNHLY and CDR2 FYNNEI. Trimming took 4 bases from V and 2 from J, leaving 11 bases between them. The CDR3: CASSGIAANTGELFF. The CDR3 DNA reads TGTGCCAGCAGTGGAATAGCGGCTAACACCGGGGAGCTGTTTTTT.

This clonotype was recorded a few times. The V and J genes are TRBV6-2 or TRBV6-3 and TRBJ2-1; D is perhaps TRBD1 or TRBD2 (7 bases each). This CDR3 contains 15 residues. Germline V gene sequence: CDR1 MNHEY, CDR2 SVGEGT. V lost 5 bases to trimming and J lost 12 bases, with 23 bases between them. The DNA of the CDR3 is TGTGCCAGCAGTCCCCGGGACTATCCCCCAGGGGGGCAGTTCTTC. Its protein product is CASSPRDYPPGGQFF.

This clonotype was seen at least ten times. The chain uses TRBV7-2 and TRBJ2-3; TRBD1 is a possible D gene (5 bases). Trimming cost V 6 bases and J 0 bases, with 10 bases left between them. Germline lookup yields CDR1 SGHTA and CDR2 FQGNSA. The CDR3 has 14 residues. The CDR3 here is CASSPDRSTDTQYF. DNA for the CDR3: TGTGCCAGCAGTCCCGACAGAAGCACAGATACGCAGTATTTT.

This clonotype was counted ten times or more. This rearrangement joins TRBV28 to TRBJ2-3; 11 bases map to TRBD1. The length of the CDR3 is 18 residues. V gave up 5 bases and J gave up 0 bases; unmatched junction bases: 10. Germline V lookup: CDR1 MDHEN, CDR2 SYDVKM. The DNA for the CDR3 is TGTGCCAGCAGTCTTACCGGGACAGGGGGATTTAGCACAGATACGCAGTATTTT. Protein: CASSLTGTGGFSTDTQYF.

This clonotype occurred a few times. The chain combines TRBV11-3 with TRBJ2-7; 7 nucleotides align to TRBD1. This CDR3 region has 14 residues. The junction had 5 bases not matched to a gene; V was cut back by 4 bases and J by 2 bases. Germline V lookup: CDR1 SGHNT, CDR2 YENEEA. CDR3 loop: CASSSRTGAYEQYF. As DNA, the CDR3 is TGTGCCAGCAGCTCTCGGACAGGAGCCTACGAGCAGTACTTC.

V and J are TRBV19 and TRBJ2-2; 9 bases line up with TRBD1. CDR3 length equals 15 residues. The germline V gene has CDR1 LNHDA and CDR2 SQIVND (reference sequence). V lost 5 bases and J lost 5; bases outside the gene matches: 6. The CDR3 protein is CASSARDRATGELFF. DNA of the CDR3: TGTGCCAGTAGTGCCCGGGACAGGGCGACCGGGGAGCTGTTTTTT. Drawing the rest from reference TRBV19 and TRBJ2-2, the complete variable domain is DGGITQSPKYLFRKEGQNVTLSCEQNLNHDAMYWYRQDPGQGLRLIYYSQIVNDFQKGDIAEGYSVSREKKESFPLTVTSAQKNPTAFYLCASSARDRATGELFFGEGSRLTVL.

Only a few counts were recorded for this clonotype. V gene TRBV12-3 or TRBV12-4 combines with J gene TRBJ2-3; 12 nucleotides match TRBD2. The CDR3 consists of 15 residues. V lost 7 bases and J lost 2; bases outside the gene matches: 4. CDR3 region: CASTRTSGNTDTQYF. CDR3 DNA sequence: TGTGCCAGCACCCGGACTAGCGGGAACACAGATACGCAGTATTTT.